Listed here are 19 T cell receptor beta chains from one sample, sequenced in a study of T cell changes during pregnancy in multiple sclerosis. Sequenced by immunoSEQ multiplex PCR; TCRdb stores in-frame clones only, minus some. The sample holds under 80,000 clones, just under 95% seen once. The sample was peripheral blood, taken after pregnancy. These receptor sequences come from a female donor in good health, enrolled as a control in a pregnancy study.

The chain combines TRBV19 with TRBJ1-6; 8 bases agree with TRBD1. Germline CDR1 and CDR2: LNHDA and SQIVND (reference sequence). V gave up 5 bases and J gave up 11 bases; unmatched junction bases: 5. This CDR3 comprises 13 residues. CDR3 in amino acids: CASSFDRGTPLHF. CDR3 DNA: TGTGCCAGTAGTTTCGACAGGGGTACACCCCTCCACTTT.

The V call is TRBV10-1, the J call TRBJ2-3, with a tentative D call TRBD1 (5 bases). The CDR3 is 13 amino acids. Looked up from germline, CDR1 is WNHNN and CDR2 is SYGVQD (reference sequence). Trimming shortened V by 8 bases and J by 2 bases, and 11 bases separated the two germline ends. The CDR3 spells CASGEGATDTQYF. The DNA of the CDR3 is TGCGCCAGCGGAGAAGGGGCCACAGATACGCAGTATTTT.

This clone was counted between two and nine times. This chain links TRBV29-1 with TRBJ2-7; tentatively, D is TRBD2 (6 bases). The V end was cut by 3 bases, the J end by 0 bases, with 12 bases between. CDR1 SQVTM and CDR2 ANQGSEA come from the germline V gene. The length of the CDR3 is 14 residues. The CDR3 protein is CSVESGGNSYEQYF. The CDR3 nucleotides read TGCAGCGTTGAGTCCGGGGGTAACTCCTACGAGCAGTACTTC.

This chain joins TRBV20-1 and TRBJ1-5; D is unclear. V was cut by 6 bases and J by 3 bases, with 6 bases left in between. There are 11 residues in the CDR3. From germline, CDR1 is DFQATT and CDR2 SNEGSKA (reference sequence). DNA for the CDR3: TGCAGTGCCCAGGACAATCAGCCCCAGCATTTT. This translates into CSAQDNQPQHF.

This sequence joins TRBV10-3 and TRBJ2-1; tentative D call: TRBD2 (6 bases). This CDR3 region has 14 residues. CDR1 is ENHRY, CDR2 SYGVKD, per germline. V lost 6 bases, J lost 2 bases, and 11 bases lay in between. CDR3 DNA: TGTGCCATCAGCGGCGGGGCCGCCTACAATGAGCAGTTCTTC. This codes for CAISGGAAYNEQFF.

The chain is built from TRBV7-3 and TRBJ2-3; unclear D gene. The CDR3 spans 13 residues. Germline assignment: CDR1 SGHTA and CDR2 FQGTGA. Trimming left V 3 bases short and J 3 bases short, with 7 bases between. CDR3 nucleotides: TGTGCCAGCAGCTTTACCCAGACAGATACGCAGTATTTT. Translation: CASSFTQTDTQYF. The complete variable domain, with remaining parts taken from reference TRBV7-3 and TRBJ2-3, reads GAGVSQTPSNKVTEKGKYVELRCDPISGHTALYWYRQSLGQGPEFLIYFQGTGAADDSGLPNDRFFAVRPEGSVSTLKIQRTERGDSAVYLCASSFTQTDTQYFGPGTRLTVL.

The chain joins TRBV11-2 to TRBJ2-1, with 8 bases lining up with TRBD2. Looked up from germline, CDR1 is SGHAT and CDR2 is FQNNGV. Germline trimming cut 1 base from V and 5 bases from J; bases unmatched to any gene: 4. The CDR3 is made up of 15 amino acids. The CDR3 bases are TGTGCCAGCAGCTTAGTGGCGGGAGGTCACAATGAGCAGTTCTTC. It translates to CASSLVAGGHNEQFF.

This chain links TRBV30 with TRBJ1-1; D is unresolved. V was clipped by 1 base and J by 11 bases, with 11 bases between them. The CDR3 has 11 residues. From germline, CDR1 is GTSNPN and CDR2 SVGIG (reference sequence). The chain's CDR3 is CAWSASLAAFF. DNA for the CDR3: TGTGCCTGGAGTGCATCGCTGGCCGCTTTCTTT.

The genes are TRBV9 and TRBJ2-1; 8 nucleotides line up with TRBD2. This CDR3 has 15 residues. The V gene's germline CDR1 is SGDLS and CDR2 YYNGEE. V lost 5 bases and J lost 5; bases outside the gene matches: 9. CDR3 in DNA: TGTGCCAGCAGTGCCGGGACTAGGGTTCACAATGAGCAGTTCTTC. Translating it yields CASSAGTRVHNEQFF.

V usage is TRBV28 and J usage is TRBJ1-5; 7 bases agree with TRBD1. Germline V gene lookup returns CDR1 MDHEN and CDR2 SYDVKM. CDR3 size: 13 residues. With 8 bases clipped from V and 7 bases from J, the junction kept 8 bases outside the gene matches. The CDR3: CASGLSTGQPQHF. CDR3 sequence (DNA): TGTGCCAGCGGACTCTCGACAGGGCAGCCCCAGCATTTT.

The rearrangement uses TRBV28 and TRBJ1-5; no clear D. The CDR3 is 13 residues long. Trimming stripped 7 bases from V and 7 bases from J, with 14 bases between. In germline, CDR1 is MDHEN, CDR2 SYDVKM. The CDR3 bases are TGTGCCAGCACTAAACAGTCAATACAGCCCCAGCATTTT. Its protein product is CASTKQSIQPQHF.

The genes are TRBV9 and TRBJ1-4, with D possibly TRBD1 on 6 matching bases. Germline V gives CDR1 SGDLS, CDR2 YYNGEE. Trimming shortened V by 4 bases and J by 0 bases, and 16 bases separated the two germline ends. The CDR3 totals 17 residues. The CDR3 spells CASSSSLSGATNEKLFF. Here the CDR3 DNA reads TGTGCCAGCAGCTCTAGCCTCTCAGGGGCAACTAATGAAAAACTGTTTTTT.

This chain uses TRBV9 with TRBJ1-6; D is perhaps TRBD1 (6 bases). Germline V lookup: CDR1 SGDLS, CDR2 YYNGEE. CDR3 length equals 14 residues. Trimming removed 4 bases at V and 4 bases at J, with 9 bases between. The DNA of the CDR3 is TGTGCCAGCAGCACCGGACAGTATAATTCACCCCTCCACTTT. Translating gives CASSTGQYNSPLHF.

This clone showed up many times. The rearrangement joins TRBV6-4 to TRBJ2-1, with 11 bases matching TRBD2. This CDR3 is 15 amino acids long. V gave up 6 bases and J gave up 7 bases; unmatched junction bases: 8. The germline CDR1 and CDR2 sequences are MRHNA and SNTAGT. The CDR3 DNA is TGTGCCAGCAGCTTTGGGACTAGCGGAGATAATGAGCAGTTCTTC. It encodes CASSFGTSGDNEQFF.

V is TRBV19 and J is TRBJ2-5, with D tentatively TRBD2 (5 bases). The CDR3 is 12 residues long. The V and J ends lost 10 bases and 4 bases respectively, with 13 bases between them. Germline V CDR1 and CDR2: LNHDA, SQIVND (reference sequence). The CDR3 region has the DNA TGTGCCACACGGCAGGCGGGAGAGACCCAGTACTTC. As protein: CATRQAGETQYF.

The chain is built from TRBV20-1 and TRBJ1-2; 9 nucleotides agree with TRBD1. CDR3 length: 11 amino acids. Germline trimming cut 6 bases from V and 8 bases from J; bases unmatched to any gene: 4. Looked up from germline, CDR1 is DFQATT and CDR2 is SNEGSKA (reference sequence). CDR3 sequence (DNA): TGCAGTGCGACAGGGGGTTGGGGCTACACCTTC. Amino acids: CSATGGWGYTF.

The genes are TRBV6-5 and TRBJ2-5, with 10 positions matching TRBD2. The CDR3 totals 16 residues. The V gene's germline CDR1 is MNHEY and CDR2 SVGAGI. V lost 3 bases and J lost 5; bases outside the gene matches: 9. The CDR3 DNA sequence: TGTGCCAGCAGTTATGGGCTAGCGGGAGCGGGGGAGACCCAGTACTTC. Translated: CASSYGLAGAGETQYF.

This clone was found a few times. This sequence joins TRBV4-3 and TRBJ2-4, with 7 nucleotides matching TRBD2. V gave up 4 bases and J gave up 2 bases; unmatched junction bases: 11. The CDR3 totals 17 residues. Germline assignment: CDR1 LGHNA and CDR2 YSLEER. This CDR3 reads CASSLRGGLGPKNIQYF. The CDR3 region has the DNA TGCGCCAGCAGCCTGAGGGGAGGGCTCGGCCCCAAAAACATTCAGTACTTC.

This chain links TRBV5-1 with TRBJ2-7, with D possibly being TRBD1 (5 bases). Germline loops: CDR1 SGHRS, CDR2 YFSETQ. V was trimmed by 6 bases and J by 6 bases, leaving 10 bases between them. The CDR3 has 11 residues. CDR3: CASTAGLEQYF. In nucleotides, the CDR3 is TGCGCCAGCACGGCAGGGCTCGAGCAGTACTTC.